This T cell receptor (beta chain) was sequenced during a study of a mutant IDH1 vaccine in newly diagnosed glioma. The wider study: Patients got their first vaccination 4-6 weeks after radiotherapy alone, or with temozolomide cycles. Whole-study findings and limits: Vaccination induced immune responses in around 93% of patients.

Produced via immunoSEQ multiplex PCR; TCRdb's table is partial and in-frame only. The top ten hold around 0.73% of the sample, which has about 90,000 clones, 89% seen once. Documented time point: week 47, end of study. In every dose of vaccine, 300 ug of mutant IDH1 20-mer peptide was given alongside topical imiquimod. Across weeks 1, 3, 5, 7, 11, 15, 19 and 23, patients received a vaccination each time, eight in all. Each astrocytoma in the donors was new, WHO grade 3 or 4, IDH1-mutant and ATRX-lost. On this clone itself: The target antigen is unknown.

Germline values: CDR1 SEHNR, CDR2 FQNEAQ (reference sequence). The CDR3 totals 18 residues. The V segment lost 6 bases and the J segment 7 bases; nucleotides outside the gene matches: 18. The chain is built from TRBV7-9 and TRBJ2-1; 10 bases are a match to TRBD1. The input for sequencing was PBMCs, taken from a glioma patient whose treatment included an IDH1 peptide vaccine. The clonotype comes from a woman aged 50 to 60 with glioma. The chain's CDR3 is CASRGPGQGILGLNEQFF. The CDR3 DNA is TGTGCCAGCAGAGGACCGGGACAGGGGATCTTGGGTTTGAATGAGCAGTTCTTC.